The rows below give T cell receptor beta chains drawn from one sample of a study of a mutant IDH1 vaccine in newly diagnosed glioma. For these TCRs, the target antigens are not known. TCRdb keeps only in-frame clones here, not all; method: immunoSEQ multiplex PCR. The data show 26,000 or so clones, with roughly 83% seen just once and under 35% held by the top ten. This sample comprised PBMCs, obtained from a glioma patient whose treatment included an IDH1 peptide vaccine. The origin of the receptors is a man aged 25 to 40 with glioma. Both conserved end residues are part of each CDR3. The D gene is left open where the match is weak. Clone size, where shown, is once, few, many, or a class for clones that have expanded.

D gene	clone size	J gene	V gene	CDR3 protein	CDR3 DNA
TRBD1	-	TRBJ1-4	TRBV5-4	CASSLGRGTGNEKLFF	TGTGCCAGCAGCTTGGGCCGGGGGACAGGAAATGAAAAACTGTTTTTT
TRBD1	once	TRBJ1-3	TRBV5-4	CASSADRAGNTIYF	TGTGCCAGCAGCGCAGACAGGGCCGGAAACACCATATATTTT
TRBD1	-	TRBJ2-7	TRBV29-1	CSVELWDRGYEQYF	TGCAGCGTTGAACTTTGGGACAGGGGCTACGAGCAGTACTTC
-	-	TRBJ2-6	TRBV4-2	CASSQRGVGAFSGANVLTF	TGTGCCAGCAGCCAGCGAGGTGTTGGAGCGTTCTCTGGGGCCAACGTCCTGACTTTC
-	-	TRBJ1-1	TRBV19	CASTGGSLGNTEAFF	TGTGCCAGTACCGGCGGATCTTTGGGGAACACTGAAGCTTTCTTT
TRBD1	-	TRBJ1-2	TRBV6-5	CASSSGTGNSGYTF	TGTGCCAGCAGTTCCGGGACAGGGAATTCTGGCTACACCTTC
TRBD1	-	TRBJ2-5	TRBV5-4	CASSPQGQGQETQYF	TGTGCCAGCAGCCCCCAAGGACAGGGTCAAGAGACCCAGTACTTC
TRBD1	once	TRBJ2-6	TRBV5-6	CASSLGTGTGANVLTF	TGTGCCAGCAGCTTGGGGACAGGTACTGGGGCCAACGTCCTGACTTTC
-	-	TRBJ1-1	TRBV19	CASSSQGHIALNTEAFF	TGTGCCAGTAGTTCACAGGGCCATATTGCCCTGAACACTGAAGCTTTCTTT
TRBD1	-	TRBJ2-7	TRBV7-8	CASSHGQGGSYEQYF	TGTGCCAGCAGCCACGGACAGGGGGGTTCCTACGAGCAGTACTTC
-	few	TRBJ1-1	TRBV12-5	CASAPARYLNTEAFF	TGTGCTAGCGCCCCTGCACGATACCTGAACACTGAAGCTTTCTTT
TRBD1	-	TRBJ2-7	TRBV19	CASSITSTGGYEQYF	TGTGCCAGTAGTATAACATCGACAGGGGGGTACGAGCAGTACTTC
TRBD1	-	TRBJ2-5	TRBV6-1	CASSEGTGVGETQYF	TGTGCCAGCAGTGAAGGGACAGGGGTTGGGGAGACCCAGTACTTC
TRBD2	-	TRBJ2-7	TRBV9	CASSPREGPSYEQYF	TGTGCCAGCAGCCCCCGGGAGGGGCCCTCCTACGAGCAGTACTTC
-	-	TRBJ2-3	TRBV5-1	CASSLTMDTDTQYF	TGCGCCAGCAGCTTGACAATGGACACAGATACGCAGTATTTT
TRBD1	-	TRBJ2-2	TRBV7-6	CASSLLGGQGSTGELFF	TGTGCCAGCAGCCTCCTTGGGGGACAGGGGTCCACCGGGGAGCTGTTTTTT
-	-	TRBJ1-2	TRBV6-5	CASRTGDYGYTF	TGTGCCAGCAGAACCGGGGACTATGGCTACACCTTC
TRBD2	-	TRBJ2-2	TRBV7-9	CASSLGVWLAPGGTGELFF	TGTGCCAGCAGCTTAGGTGTATGGCTAGCGCCGGGGGGCACCGGGGAGCTGTTTTTT
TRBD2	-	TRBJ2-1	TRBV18	CASSPPAAGGYNEQFF	TGTGCCAGCTCACCACCGGCAGCGGGAGGATACAATGAGCAGTTCTTC
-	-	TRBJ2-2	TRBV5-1	CASSLYQARDTGELFF	TGCGCCAGCAGCCTCTACCAAGCGCGGGACACCGGGGAGCTGTTTTTT
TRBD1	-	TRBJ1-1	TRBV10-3	CAISESRTGGTEAFF	TGTGCCATCAGTGAGTCACGGACAGGGGGCACTGAAGCTTTCTTT
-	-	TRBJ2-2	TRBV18	CASSPRGPNTGELFF	TGTGCCAGCTCACCAAGGGGACCCAACACCGGGGAGCTGTTTTTT
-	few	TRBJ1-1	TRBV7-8	CASIIGTQNTEAFF	TGTGCCAGCATCATTGGGACGCAGAACACTGAAGCTTTCTTT
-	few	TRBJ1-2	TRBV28	CASARGSYGYTF	TGTGCCAGCGCCCGAGGAAGTTATGGCTACACCTTC
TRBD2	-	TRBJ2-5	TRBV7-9	CASSLATLAVKKETQYF	TGTGCCAGCAGCTTAGCGACCCTAGCGGTAAAAAAAGAGACCCAGTACTTC
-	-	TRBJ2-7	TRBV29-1	CSVRRDGAYEQYF	TGCAGCGTGAGGCGGGACGGCGCCTACGAGCAGTACTTC
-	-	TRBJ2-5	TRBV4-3	CASSQDIFQGRGGETQYF	TGCGCCAGCAGCCAAGATATCTTTCAGGGCCGGGGTGGAGAGACCCAGTACTTC
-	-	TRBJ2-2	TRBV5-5	CASSLASKWFF	TGTGCCAGCAGCTTAGCCTCGAAATGGTTTTTT
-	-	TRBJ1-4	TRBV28	CASSLSSAATNEKLFF	TGTGCCAGCAGTTTATCTTCGGCGGCAACTAATGAAAAACTGTTTTTT
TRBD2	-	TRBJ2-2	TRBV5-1	CASGTSGSHTGELFF	TGCGCCAGCGGCACTAGCGGGAGTCACACCGGGGAGCTGTTTTTT
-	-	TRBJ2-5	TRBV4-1	CASSRRGQETQYF	TGCGCCAGCAGCCGTAGAGGTCAAGAGACCCAGTACTTC
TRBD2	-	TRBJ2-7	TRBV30	CAWNPVSGKDTYEQYF	TGTGCCTGGAACCCAGTGAGCGGGAAGGATACCTACGAGCAGTACTTC
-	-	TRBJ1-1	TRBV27	CAKGSENTEAFF	TGTGCCAAGGGGTCGGAGAACACTGAAGCTTTCTTT
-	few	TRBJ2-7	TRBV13	CASSLGIGTSEQYF	TGTGCCAGCAGCTTAGGTATTGGAACCTCCGAGCAGTACTTC
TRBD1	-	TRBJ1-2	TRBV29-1	CSVVGTGTNYGYTF	TGCAGCGTCGTCGGGACAGGGACAAACTATGGCTACACCTTC
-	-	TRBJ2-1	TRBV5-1	CASMNLLVAGSYNEQFF	TGCGCCAGCATGAATCTCCTCGTAGCCGGCTCCTACAATGAGCAGTTCTTC
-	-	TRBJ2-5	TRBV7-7	CASSPSPGSYQYF	TGTGCCAGCAGCCCCTCACCCGGGAGTTACCAGTACTTC
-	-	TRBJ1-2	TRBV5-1	CASSSPQGGVVGYTF	TGCGCCAGCAGCTCGCCTCAGGGAGGGGTGGTCGGCTACACCTTC
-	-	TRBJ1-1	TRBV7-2	CASSLIGPPAENTEAFF	TGTGCCAGCAGCTTAATCGGTCCCCCAGCAGAGAACACTGAAGCTTTCTTT
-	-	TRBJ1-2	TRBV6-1	CASSDTRQTRYGYTF	TGTGCCAGCAGTGATACCAGGCAGACTCGATATGGCTACACCTTC
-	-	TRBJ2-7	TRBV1	CTSSQVKKNF	TGCACCAGCAGCCAAGTAAAAAAGAACTTC
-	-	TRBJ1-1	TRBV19	CASSTKSGTEAFF	TGTGCCAGTAGTACCAAATCCGGAACTGAAGCTTTCTTT
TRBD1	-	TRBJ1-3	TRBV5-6	CASSPSRDRGYTIYF	TGTGCCAGCAGCCCCTCTCGGGACAGGGGTTACACCATATATTTT